These 28 T cell receptor beta chains were sequenced from one sample in a study of cytomegalovirus exposure and HLA in healthy donors (dated by TCRdb to about 2017). The method behind the library was the immunoSEQ multiplex PCR assay. A mixture of 60 forward primers for TCR Vbeta segments and 13 reverse primers for TCR Jbeta segments was used in the multiplex PCR. TCRdb mirrors the immuneACCESS table, restricted to in-frame sequences. Some clones are absent from its copies; in checked studies, under half trace to an unresolved V gene, and the reason for the others is unknown. This sample is represented by about 76,000 clones; roughly four fifths of them were singletons. About 2% of the sample belongs to the ten largest clones. Sequencing was done on a sample of PBMCs. The receptor set was obtained from a young woman in good health and CMV-seronegative.

This clone appeared a few times. The J gene is TRBJ1-5, the V gene TRBV19; a possible D gene is TRBD1 (5 bases). CDR1 is LNHDA, CDR2 SQIVND, per germline (reference sequence). The CDR3 is 13 amino acids. Trimming took 0 bases from V and 8 from J, leaving 8 bases between them. CDR3 nucleotides: TGTGCCAGTAGTATAGACCAGGGCGAGCCCCAGCATTTT. It is translated as CASSIDQGEPQHF. Combining the CDR3 with reference TRBV19 and TRBJ1-5 gives the whole variable domain DGGITQSPKYLFRKEGQNVTLSCEQNLNHDAMYWYRQDPGQGLRLIYYSQIVNDFQKGDIAEGYSVSREKKESFPLTVTSAQKNPTAFYLCASSIDQGEPQHFGDGTRLSIL.

The chain is built from TRBV28 and TRBJ2-5; D remains ambiguous. Near its end, the DNA agrees better with TRBJ2-7, so the J call may be wrong. Germline lookup yields CDR1 MDHEN and CDR2 SYDVKM. This CDR3 has 14 residues. CDR3 sequence: CASSRRESPYEQYF. The CDR3 DNA follows: TGTGCCAGCAGTCGCCGTGAGTCTCCCTACGAGCAGTACTTC.

The chain combines TRBV30 with TRBJ1-2; 7 nucleotides align to TRBD1. V lost 0 bases to trimming and J lost 1 base; unmatched junction nucleotides: 5. The germline V gene encodes CDR1 GTSNPN and CDR2 SVGIG (reference sequence). The CDR3 is 15 amino acids. The CDR3 region is CAWSVRGGLNYGYTF. CDR3 sequence (DNA): TGTGCCTGGAGTGTACGAGGGGGCCTTAACTATGGCTACACCTTC.

This clone was found once. The chain carries TRBV19 and TRBJ2-7; 8 nucleotides match TRBD2. The CDR3 has 16 amino acids. Losses at the gene ends were 1 base for V and 3 bases for J; bases not matched to a gene: 8. Germline V CDR1 and CDR2: LNHDA, SQIVND (reference sequence). CDR3 nucleotides: TGTGCCAGTAGTATAGGGGGTCTAGCGGGCGTCTACGAGCAGTACTTC. Translating it yields CASSIGGLAGVYEQYF.

This sequence joins TRBV10-3 and TRBJ1-1, with TRBD1 as a possible D gene (5 bases). The germline CDR1 and CDR2 sequences are ENHRY and SYGVKD. The ends were cut back, 4 bases at V and 7 bases at J, with 13 bases in the middle. This CDR3 spans 13 amino acids. The CDR3 DNA sequence: TGTGCCATCAGTGTGGGCACAGGAAATGAAGCTTTCTTT. Encoded protein: CAISVGTGNEAFF.

The chain employs TRBV28 and TRBJ1-2; 8 bases are a match to TRBD1. Germline-derived CDR1 and CDR2 are MDHEN and SYDVKM. V shed 6 bases, J shed 7 bases, and the junction held 13 bases outside the gene matches. This CDR3 has 15 residues. In DNA form, the CDR3 reads TGTGCCAGCAGCCCTGCCACAGGGGGATTAAGTGGCTACACCTTC. This encodes CASSPATGGLSGYTF.

The chain employs TRBV4-1 and TRBJ1-4, with 10 bases matching TRBD1. This CDR3 spans 14 amino acids. V lost 3 bases to trimming and J lost 5 bases; unmatched junction nucleotides: 0. The germline gives CDR1 MGHRA, CDR2 YSYEKL. The CDR3 DNA reads as TGCGCCAGCAGCCAGGGACAGGGGAATGAAAAACTGTTTTTT. Protein product: CASSQGQGNEKLFF.

The CDR3 here is CASSILVSSYNEQFF. CDR3 nucleotides: TGTGCCAGTAGTATACTAGTTAGCTCCTACAATGAGCAGTTCTTC. The rearrangement joins TRBV19 to TRBJ2-1; D gene uncertain. This CDR3 spans 15 amino acids. CDR1 LNHDA and CDR2 SQIVND come from the germline V gene (reference sequence). V lost 2 bases to trimming and J lost 0 bases, with 8 bases between them.

The chain carries TRBV6-1 and TRBJ2-7; 9 nucleotides line up with TRBD2. V trimming: 3 bases; J trimming: 4 bases; junction bases outside the gene matches: 7. The CDR3 is 15 amino acids. Germline loops: CDR1 MNHNS, CDR2 SASEGT. DNA of the CDR3: TGTGCCAGCAGTGATTTTTCTAGCGGGAAATACGAGCAGTACTTC. Translation gives CASSDFSSGKYEQYF.

The count of this clone is one. The V and J genes are TRBV5-6 and TRBJ2-7; D is undetermined. This CDR3 comprises 15 residues. Germline V gene data show CDR1 as SGHDT and CDR2 as YYEEEE. Trimming left V 0 bases short and J 6 bases short, with 16 bases between. The CDR3 nucleotides are TGTGCCAGCAGCTTGGCCGTCAGAACCCTTTCCGAGCAGTACTTC. This sequence encodes CASSLAVRTLSEQYF.

This clone was detected a few times. The chain employs TRBV6-5 and TRBJ2-7; a weak D match, TRBD2 (6 bases). Germline V gene data show CDR1 as MNHEY and CDR2 as SVGAGI. The CDR3 length is 14 residues. The V gene lost 8 bases and the J gene lost 6 bases, with 20 bases spanning the gap. In DNA form, the CDR3 reads TGTGCCAGCGCGACGAGCGGGTCCTTCGGCGAGCAGTACTTC. Its protein is CASATSGSFGEQYF.

This sequence joins TRBV28 and TRBJ1-3; no definite D call. V shed 3 bases and J shed 4 bases, with 13 bases lying between them. The germline CDR1 and CDR2 sequences are MDHEN and SYDVKM. CDR3 length equals 15 residues. CDR3 coding DNA: TGTGCCAGCAGTTTTGGTCCGCAGCGGGGAAACACCATATATTTT. This encodes CASSFGPQRGNTIYF.

This chain links TRBV18 with TRBJ2-5; D is possibly TRBD2 (5 bases). Judging by the DNA end, TRBJ2-7 fits better; the J call may be wrong. This CDR3 contains 16 residues. From germline, CDR1 is KGHSH and CDR2 LQKENI. The CDR3 here is CASSPLRRTEVYEQYF. The DNA for the CDR3 is TGTGCCAGCTCACCCCTCCGTCGGACGGAGGTCTACGAGCAGTACTTC.

The table lists this clone with a count of one. V usage is TRBV11-1 and J usage is TRBJ2-7, with 9 nucleotides matching TRBD2. The J segment lost 1 base and the V segment lost 6 bases, leaving 7 bases of the junction unmatched. CDR3 length: 15 residues. CDR1 is SGHAT and CDR2 is FQDESV in the germline V gene (reference sequence). CDR3 residues: CASRGSGSPSYEQYF. The CDR3 bases are TGTGCCAGCAGGGGTAGCGGGAGCCCTTCCTACGAGCAGTACTTC. Full variable domain (missing parts from reference TRBV11-1 and TRBJ2-7): EAEVAQSPRYKITEKSQAVAFWCDPISGHATLYWYRQILGQGPELLVQFQDESVVDDSQLPKDRFSAERLKGVDSTLKIQPAELGDSAMYLCASRGSGSPSYEQYFGPGTRLTVT.

The CDR3 region has the DNA TGTGCCAGCAGTTACGGCTCGGGGGGGTATCAGCCCCAGCATTTT. Amino acid sequence: CASSYGSGGYQPQHF. This rearrangement joins TRBV6-6 to TRBJ1-5; D is perhaps TRBD1 (5 bases). The germline V and J ends were trimmed by 2 bases and 5 bases, with 13 bases remaining between them. The CDR3 consists of 15 residues. The germline V gene encodes CDR1 MNHNY and CDR2 SVGAGI (reference sequence).

Only a few counts were recorded for this clone. The V gene is TRBV11-3, the J gene TRBJ2-1; perhaps TRBD2 as D (5 bases). Between the trimmed V and J ends, which lost 4 bases and 3 bases, there was a span of 10 bases. Germline CDR1 and CDR2: SGHNT and YENEEA. This CDR3 spans 14 amino acids. The CDR3 DNA reads TGTGCCAGCAGCTCCCCTGGGAGCTACAATGAGCAGTTCTTC. Amino acids: CASSSPGSYNEQFF.

This chain connects TRBV28 to TRBJ2-7; D is unclear. This CDR3 is built from 13 residues. Trimming took off 5 bases at V and 9 bases at J, with 17 bases between the two ends. Per germline, CDR1 MDHEN and CDR2 SYDVKM. Here the CDR3 reads CASSPPTATGQYF. The CDR3 DNA sequence: TGTGCCAGCAGTCCTCCTACGGCCACGGGGCAGTACTTC.

V gene TRBV19 combines with J gene TRBJ2-6; D unclear. The germline V and J ends were trimmed by 7 bases and 4 bases, with 14 bases remaining between them. This CDR3 is built from 15 residues. The V gene's germline CDR1 is LNHDA and CDR2 SQIVND (reference sequence). CDR3 DNA: TGTGCCAGTACCTCTCAAGCAAGCGGGGCCAACGTCCTGACTTTC. It is translated as CASTSQASGANVLTF.

The J gene is TRBJ2-7, the V gene TRBV18; a possible D gene is TRBD1 (6 bases). Trimming cost V 6 bases and J 4 bases, with 13 bases left between them. CDR1 and CDR2 (germline): KGHSH, LQKENI. CDR3 length equals 13 residues. Here the CDR3 reads CASSRTAEYEQYF. CDR3 nucleotide sequence: TGTGCCAGCTCCCGGACAGCCGAATACGAGCAGTACTTC.

CDR3 in DNA: TGTGCCAGCGGGGCGATGGGGCCAGCGAACACCGGGGAGCTGTTTTTT. Its protein product is CASGAMGPANTGELFF. The chain employs TRBV28 and TRBJ2-2; D may be TRBD1 (5 bases). The CDR3 loop spans 16 amino acids. The germline V gene has CDR1 MDHEN and CDR2 SYDVKM. The V and J ends lost 8 bases and 0 bases respectively, with 16 bases between them.

The CDR3 region is CASSDPDRGSTQYF. CDR3 coding DNA: TGCGCCAGCAGCGACCCGGACAGGGGATCGACCCAGTACTTC. This chain joins TRBV5-1 and TRBJ2-5, with 9 bases matching TRBD1. V shed 4 bases, J shed 7 bases, and the junction held 8 bases outside the gene matches. The CDR3 is 14 amino acids. The germline CDR1 and CDR2 sequences are SGHRS and YFSETQ. Combining the CDR3 with reference TRBV5-1 and TRBJ2-5 gives the whole variable domain KAGVTQTPRYLIKTRGQQVTLSCSPISGHRSVSWYQQTPGQGLQFLFEYFSETQRNKGNFPGRFSGRQFSNSRSEMNVSTLELGDSALYLCASSDPDRGSTQYFGPGTRLLVL.

Written as DNA, the CDR3 is TGTGCCAGTACTCTAGCGGGAGGTTCGGTCACCGGGGAGCTGTTTTTT. It translates to CASTLAGGSVTGELFF. The chain employs TRBV19 and TRBJ2-2, with TRBD2 matching over 11 bases. The germline gives CDR1 LNHDA, CDR2 SQIVND (reference sequence). V lost 7 bases to trimming and J lost 4 bases; unmatched junction nucleotides: 8. This CDR3 contains 16 residues. Full variable domain (rest looked up from reference TRBV19 and TRBJ2-2): DGGITQSPKYLFRKEGQNVTLSCEQNLNHDAMYWYRQDPGQGLRLIYYSQIVNDFQKGDIAEGYSVSREKKESFPLTVTSAQKNPTAFYLCASTLAGGSVTGELFFGEGSRLTVL.

V and J are TRBV29-1 and TRBJ2-1; TRBD2 might be the D (6 bases). The CDR3 loop spans 14 amino acids. Between the trimmed V and J ends, which lost 6 bases and 1 base, there was a span of 13 bases. Per germline, CDR1 SQVTM and CDR2 ANQGSEA. Here the CDR3 DNA reads TGCAGCGTAAACGTCGGGACTTCCTACAATGAGCAGTTCTTC. Translating it yields CSVNVGTSYNEQFF.

V gene TRBV19 combines with J gene TRBJ2-7; 9 nucleotides align to TRBD1. The V gene's germline CDR1 is LNHDA and CDR2 SQIVND (reference sequence). The junction had 11 bases not matched to a gene; V was cut back by 3 bases and J by 5 bases. The CDR3 consists of 16 residues. The CDR3 loop reads CASSILGGTGINEQYF. The CDR3 DNA reads TGTGCCAGTAGTATCTTAGGCGGGACAGGGATCAACGAGCAGTACTTC.

The genes are TRBV19 and TRBJ1-5; tentative D call: TRBD1 (6 bases). Germline CDR1 and CDR2: LNHDA and SQIVND (reference sequence). This CDR3 region has 13 residues. V lost 5 bases to trimming and J lost 4 bases, with 9 bases between them. Here the CDR3 DNA reads TGTGCCAGTAGTTCTAGGGGGAATCAGCCCCAGCATTTT. This gives the protein CASSSRGNQPQHF.

V and J are TRBV7-2 and TRBJ2-2; 11 bases are a match to TRBD2. CDR1 SGHTA and CDR2 FQGNSA come from the germline V gene. Trimming took 4 bases from V and 4 from J; bases not matched to a gene: 2. This CDR3 spans 15 amino acids. The CDR3: CASSYTSGSTGELFF. In DNA form, the CDR3 reads TGTGCCAGCAGCTACACTAGCGGGAGCACCGGGGAGCTGTTTTTT.

This clone has more than one count but fewer than ten. The chain joins TRBV4-3 to TRBJ2-7; weak D call: TRBD2 (6 bases). Looked up from germline, CDR1 is LGHNA and CDR2 is YSLEER. The CDR3 is 16 amino acids. V lost 0 bases, J lost 1 base, and 13 bases lay in between. The CDR3 reads CASSQDLPRGSYEQYF. The CDR3 coding sequence is TGCGCCAGCAGCCAAGATCTCCCGCGGGGATCCTACGAGCAGTACTTC.

The chain uses TRBV6-6 and TRBJ2-5; TRBD2 matches at 8 bases. This CDR3 comprises 15 residues. CDR1 MNHNY and CDR2 SVGAGI come from the germline V gene (reference sequence). Unmatched junction bases numbered 9, after V lost 5 bases and J lost 4 bases. CDR3 in DNA: TGTGCCAGCAGTCCGACCGGGACTAGGGCAGAGACCCAGTACTTC. Its translation is CASSPTGTRAETQYF.